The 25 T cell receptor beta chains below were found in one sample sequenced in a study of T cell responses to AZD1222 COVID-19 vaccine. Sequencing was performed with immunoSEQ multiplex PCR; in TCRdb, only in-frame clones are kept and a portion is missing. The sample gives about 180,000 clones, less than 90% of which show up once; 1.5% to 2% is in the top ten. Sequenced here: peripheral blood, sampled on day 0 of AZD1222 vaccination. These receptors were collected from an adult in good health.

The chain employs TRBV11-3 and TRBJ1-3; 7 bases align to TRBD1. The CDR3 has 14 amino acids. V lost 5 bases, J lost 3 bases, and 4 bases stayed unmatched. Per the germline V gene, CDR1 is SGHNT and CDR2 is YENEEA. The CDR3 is CASSGQENGNTIYF. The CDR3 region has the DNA TGTGCCAGCAGCGGACAGGAGAATGGAAACACCATATATTTT.

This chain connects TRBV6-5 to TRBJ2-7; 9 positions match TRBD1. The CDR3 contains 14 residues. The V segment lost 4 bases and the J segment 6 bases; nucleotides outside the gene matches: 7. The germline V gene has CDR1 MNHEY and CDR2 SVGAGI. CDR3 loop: CASSLGQGWGEQYF. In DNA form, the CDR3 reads TGTGCCAGCAGTTTGGGACAGGGCTGGGGCGAGCAGTACTTC.

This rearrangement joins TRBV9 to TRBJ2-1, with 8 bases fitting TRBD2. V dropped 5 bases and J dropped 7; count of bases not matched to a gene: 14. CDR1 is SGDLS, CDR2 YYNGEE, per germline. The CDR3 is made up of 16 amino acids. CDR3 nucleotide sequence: TGTGCCAGCAGTGACGTGGGGAGCGGGAGCGGAAATGAGCAGTTCTTC. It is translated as CASSDVGSGSGNEQFF.

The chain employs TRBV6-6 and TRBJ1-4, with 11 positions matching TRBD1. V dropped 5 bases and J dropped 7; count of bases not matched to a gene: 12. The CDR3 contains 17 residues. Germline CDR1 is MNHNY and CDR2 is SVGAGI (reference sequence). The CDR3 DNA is TGTGCCAGCAGTCTTCGGGAGGGAGGGACAGGGGGTGAAAAACTGTTTTTT. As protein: CASSLREGGTGGEKLFF.

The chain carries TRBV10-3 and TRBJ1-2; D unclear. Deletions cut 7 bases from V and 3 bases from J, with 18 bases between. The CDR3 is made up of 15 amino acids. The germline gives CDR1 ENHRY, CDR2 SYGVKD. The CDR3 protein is CAITGGGASDYGYTF. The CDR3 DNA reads TGTGCCATCACCGGCGGAGGCGCATCCGACTATGGCTACACCTTC.

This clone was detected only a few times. The CDR3 sequence: CASAPRTGNSNQPQHF. CDR3 nucleotide sequence: TGTGCCAGCGCGCCTCGGACAGGAAATAGCAATCAGCCCCAGCATTTT. This sequence joins TRBV28 and TRBJ1-5; 7 bases align to TRBD1. With 8 bases clipped from V and 0 bases from J, the junction kept 10 bases outside the gene matches. Germline values: CDR1 MDHEN, CDR2 SYDVKM. The length of the CDR3 is 16 residues.

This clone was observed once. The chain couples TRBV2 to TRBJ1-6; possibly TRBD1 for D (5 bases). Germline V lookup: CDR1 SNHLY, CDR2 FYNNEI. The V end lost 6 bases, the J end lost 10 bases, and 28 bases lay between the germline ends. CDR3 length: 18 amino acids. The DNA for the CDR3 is TGTGCCAGCAGACTCAAGGGTTCCGCGGGACTCACAAACTCACCCCTCCACTTT. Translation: CASRLKGSAGLTNSPLHF.

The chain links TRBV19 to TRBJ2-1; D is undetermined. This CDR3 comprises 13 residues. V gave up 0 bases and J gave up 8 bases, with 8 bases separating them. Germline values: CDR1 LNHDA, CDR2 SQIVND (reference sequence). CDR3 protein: CASSIDRLYEQFF. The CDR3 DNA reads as TGTGCCAGTAGTATAGATCGTCTGTATGAGCAGTTCTTC.

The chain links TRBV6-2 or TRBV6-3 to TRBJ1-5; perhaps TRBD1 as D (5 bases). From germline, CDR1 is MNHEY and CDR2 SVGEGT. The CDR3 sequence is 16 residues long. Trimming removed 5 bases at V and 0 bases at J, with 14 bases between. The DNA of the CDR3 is TGTGCCAGCAGTCCCGAGACAGAGCTTAGCAATCAGCCCCAGCATTTT. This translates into CASSPETELSNQPQHF.

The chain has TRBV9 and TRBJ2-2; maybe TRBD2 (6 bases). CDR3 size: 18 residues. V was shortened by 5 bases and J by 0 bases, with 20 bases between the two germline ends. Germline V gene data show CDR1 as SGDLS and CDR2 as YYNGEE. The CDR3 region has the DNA TGTGCCAGCAGACCAAACCCCACAGGACTATCGAACACCGGGGAGCTGTTTTTT. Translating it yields CASRPNPTGLSNTGELFF.

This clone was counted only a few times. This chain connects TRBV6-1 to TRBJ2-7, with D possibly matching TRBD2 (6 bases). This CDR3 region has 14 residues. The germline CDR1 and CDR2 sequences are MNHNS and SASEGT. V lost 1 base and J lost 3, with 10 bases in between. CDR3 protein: CASSEGLGNYEQYF. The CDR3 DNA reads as TGTGCCAGCAGTGAAGGACTAGGGAACTACGAGCAGTACTTC.

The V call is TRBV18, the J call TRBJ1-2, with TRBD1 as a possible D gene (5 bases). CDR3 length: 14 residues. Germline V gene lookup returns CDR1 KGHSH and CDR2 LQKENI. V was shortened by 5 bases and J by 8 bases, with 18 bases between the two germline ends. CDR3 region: CASSSSRGPGGYTF. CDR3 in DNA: TGTGCCAGCTCATCTTCCCGGGGCCCCGGAGGCTACACCTTC.

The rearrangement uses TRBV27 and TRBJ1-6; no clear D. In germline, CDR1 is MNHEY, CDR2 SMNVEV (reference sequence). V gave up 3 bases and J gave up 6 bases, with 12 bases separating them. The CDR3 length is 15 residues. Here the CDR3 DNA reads TGTGCCAGCAGTTTTGGGCCTTCACCTAATTCACCCCTCCACTTT. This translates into CASSFGPSPNSPLHF.

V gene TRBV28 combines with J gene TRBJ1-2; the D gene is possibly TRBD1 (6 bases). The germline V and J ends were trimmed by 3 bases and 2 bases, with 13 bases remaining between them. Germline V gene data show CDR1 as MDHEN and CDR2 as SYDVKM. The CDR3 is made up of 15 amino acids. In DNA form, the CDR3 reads TGTGCCAGCAGTTTGTTGCCTACAGGGAACTATGGCTACACCTTC. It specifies CASSLLPTGNYGYTF.

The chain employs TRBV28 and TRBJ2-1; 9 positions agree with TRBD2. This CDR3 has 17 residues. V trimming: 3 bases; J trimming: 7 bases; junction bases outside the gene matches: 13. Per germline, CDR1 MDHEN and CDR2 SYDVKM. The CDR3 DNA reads TGTGCCAGCAGTTTCCTGGGTGTAGCGGGAGTATCAAATGAGCAGTTCTTC. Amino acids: CASSFLGVAGVSNEQFF.

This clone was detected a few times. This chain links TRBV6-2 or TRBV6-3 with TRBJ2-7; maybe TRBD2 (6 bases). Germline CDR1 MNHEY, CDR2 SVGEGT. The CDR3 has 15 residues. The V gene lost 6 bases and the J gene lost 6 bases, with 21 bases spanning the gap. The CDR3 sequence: CASSATFGGIAEQYF. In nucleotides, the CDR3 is TGTGCCAGCAGCGCTACCTTTGGAGGGATCGCCGAGCAGTACTTC.

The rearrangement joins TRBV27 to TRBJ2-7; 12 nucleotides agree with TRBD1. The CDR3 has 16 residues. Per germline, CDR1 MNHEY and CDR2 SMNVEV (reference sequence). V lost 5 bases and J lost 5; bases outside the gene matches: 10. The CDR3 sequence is CASSPSPGTGGDEQYV. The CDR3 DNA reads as TGTGCCAGCAGTCCAAGTCCCGGGACAGGGGGCGACGAGCAGTACGTC.

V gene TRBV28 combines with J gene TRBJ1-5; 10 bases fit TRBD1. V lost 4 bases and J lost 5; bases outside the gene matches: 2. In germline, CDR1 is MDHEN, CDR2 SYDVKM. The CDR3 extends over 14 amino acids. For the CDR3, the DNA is TGTGCCAGCAGTTCAGGACAGGGGGATCAGCCCCAGCATTTT. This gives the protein CASSSGQGDQPQHF.

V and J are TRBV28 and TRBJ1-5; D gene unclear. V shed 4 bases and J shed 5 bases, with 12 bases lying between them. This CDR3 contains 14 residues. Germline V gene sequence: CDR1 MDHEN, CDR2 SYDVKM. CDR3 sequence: CASSSSEGHQPQHF. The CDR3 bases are TGTGCCAGCAGTTCTTCAGAGGGCCATCAGCCCCAGCATTTT. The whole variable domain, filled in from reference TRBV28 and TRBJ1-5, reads DVKVTQSSRYLVKRTGEKVFLECVQDMDHENMFWYRQDPGLGLRLIYFSYDVKMKEKGDIPEGYSVSREKKERFSLILESASTNQTSMYLCASSSSEGHQPQHFGDGTRLSIL.

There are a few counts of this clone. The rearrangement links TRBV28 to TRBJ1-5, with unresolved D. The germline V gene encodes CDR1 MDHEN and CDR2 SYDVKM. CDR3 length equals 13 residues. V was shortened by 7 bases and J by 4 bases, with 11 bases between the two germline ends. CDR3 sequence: CASMGGGNQPQHF. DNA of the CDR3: TGTGCCAGCATGGGAGGAGGGAATCAGCCCCAGCATTTT.

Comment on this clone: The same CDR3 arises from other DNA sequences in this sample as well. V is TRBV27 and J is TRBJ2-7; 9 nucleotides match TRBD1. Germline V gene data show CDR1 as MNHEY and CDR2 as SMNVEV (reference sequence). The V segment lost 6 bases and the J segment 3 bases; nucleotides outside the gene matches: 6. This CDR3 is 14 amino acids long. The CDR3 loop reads CASSPGQGLYEQYF. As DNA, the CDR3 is TGTGCCAGCAGCCCGGGACAGGGCCTCTACGAGCAGTACTTC.

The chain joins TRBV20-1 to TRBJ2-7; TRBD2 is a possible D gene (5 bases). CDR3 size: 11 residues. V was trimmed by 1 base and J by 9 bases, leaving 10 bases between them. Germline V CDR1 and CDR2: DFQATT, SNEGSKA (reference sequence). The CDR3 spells CSARGPGSQYF. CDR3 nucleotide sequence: TGCAGTGCTAGAGGTCCGGGATCGCAGTACTTC.

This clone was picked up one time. For the CDR3, the DNA is TGTGCCAGCAGGACCACCGGGACAGGGAACGAAAAACTGTTTTTT. It is translated as CASRTTGTGNEKLFF. This chain joins TRBV6-5 and TRBJ1-4; the match to TRBD1 covers 9 bases. The CDR3 spans 15 residues. After removal of 6 bases from V and 8 bases from J, the junction contained 10 bases not matched to a gene. CDR1 is MNHEY and CDR2 is SVGAGI in the germline V gene.

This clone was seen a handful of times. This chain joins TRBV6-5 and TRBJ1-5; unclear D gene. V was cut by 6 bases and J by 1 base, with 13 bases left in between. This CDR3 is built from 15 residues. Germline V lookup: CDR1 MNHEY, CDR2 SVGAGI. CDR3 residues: CASRMREYSNQPQHF. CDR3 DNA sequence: TGTGCCAGCAGAATGAGGGAGTACAGCAATCAGCCCCAGCATTTT.

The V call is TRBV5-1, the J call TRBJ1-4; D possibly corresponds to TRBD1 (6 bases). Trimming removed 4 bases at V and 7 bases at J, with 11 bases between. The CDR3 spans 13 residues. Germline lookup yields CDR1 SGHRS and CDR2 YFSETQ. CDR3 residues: CASSQGLREKLFF. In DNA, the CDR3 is TGCGCCAGCAGCCAGGGGTTGCGTGAAAAACTGTTTTTT.